Listed below are T cell receptor beta chains from one sample, sequenced in a study of blood T cell repertoires in COVID-19. Measured with immunoSEQ multiplex PCR; TCRdb has only the in-frame clones, and not every one. In the table there are roughly 160,000 clones, more than 80% of which are singletons. The sequencing input was PBMCs or T cells enriched from blood (not recorded which). Source of these receptors: a man between 45 and 60 years old who had recovered from COVID-19. Each CDR3 is given with its conserved first and last residue. Fields, in order: clone size, J gene, V gene, D gene, CDR3 DNA, CDR3 protein. The D gene is left open where the match is weak. Clone size appears in some rows only: once, few, many, or a class for an expanded clone.

once | TRBJ1-1 | TRBV7-2 | NA | TGTGCCAGCAGCTTAGAGGGGGTTTGGACTGAAGCTTTCTTT | CASSLEGVWTEAFF
NA | TRBJ1-5 | TRBV5-4 | NA | TGTGCCAGCAGCGGTCGGGGTGGCCCCCAGCATTTT | CASSGRGGPQHF
once | TRBJ1-6 | TRBV6-2/TRBV6-3 | TRBD1 | TGTGCCAGCAGTTACCTCCCAGGGGGCGCCTATAATTCACCCCTCCACTTT | CASSYLPGGAYNSPLHF
NA | TRBJ1-1 | TRBV5-1 | NA | TGCGCCAGCAGTGAGCAGGGAAACACTGAAGCTTTCTTT | CASSEQGNTEAFF
few | TRBJ1-2 | TRBV5-4 | NA | TGTGCCAGCAGCTTTTCGTCCAACTATGGCTACACCTTC | CASSFSSNYGYTF
NA | TRBJ2-5 | TRBV6-5 | NA | TGTGCCAGCAGTTACGAGATGACGGGCCAAGAGACCCAGTACTTC | CASSYEMTGQETQYF
NA | TRBJ1-3 | TRBV6-5 | NA | TGTGCCAGCAGTTACTCGCGGCTCACCTCTGGAAACACCATATATTTT | CASSYSRLTSGNTIYF
NA | TRBJ2-5 | TRBV7-9 | NA | TGTGCCAGCAGCCACTCCCAACAAGAGACCCAGTACTTC | CASSHSQQETQYF
NA | TRBJ1-1 | TRBV5-6 | NA | TGTGCCAGCAGCGGGGCCCTGGAGGCTTTCTTT | CASSGALEAFF
NA | TRBJ1-5 | TRBV4-3 | NA | TGCGCCAGCAGCCCCGGCGTGTCGGGTAACAATCAGCCCCAGCATTTT | CASSPGVSGNNQPQHF
NA | TRBJ1-2 | TRBV4-1 | NA | TGCGCCAGCAGCCCCGGCGGGGCCAAGGGCGACTATGGCTACACCTTC | CASSPGGAKGDYGYTF
NA | TRBJ1-2 | TRBV2 | NA | TGTGCCAGCAGTGAAGCGGCAGGGTTTGGCTACACCTTC | CASSEAAGFGYTF
NA | TRBJ1-2 | TRBV5-6 | NA | TGTGCCAGCAGCTTTGCAACCCTTAGGAGAGGCTACACCTTC | CASSFATLRRGYTF
few | TRBJ1-2 | TRBV5-6 | NA | TGTGCCAGCAGCCCCGGGATCGGGGATGGCTACACCTTC | CASSPGIGDGYTF
NA | TRBJ1-2 | TRBV27 | TRBD1 | TGTGCCAGCAGTTTTCTGGACAGGAAGGGTGAGGGCTACACCTTC | CASSFLDRKGEGYTF
NA | TRBJ2-7 | TRBV6-1 | TRBD1 | TGTGCCAGCAGTGATGGCCCAGGGGGCCAATACGAGCAGTACTTC | CASSDGPGGQYEQYF
NA | TRBJ2-5 | TRBV9 | TRBD2 | TGTGCCAGCAGCCCGACGACTAGCGGGGGCTCAGCATCCCAGTACTTC | CASSPTTSGGSASQYF
NA | TRBJ1-2 | TRBV5-1 | TRBD1 | TGCGCCAGCAGCTTCGGGACAGGGTATTATGGCTACACCTTC | CASSFGTGYYGYTF
NA | TRBJ2-1 | TRBV1 | NA | TGCACCAGTTCGACTAGCGGACAAGACGGGCCTAAGATGAACTACAATGAGCAGTTCTTC | CTSSTSGQDGPKMNYNEQFF
NA | TRBJ2-7 | TRBV7-3 | TRBD1 | TGTGCCAGCAGCACGGCGGGACAGGGGGTTTACGAGCAGTACTTC | CASSTAGQGVYEQYF
NA | TRBJ1-1 | TRBV12-3/TRBV12-4 | TRBD1 | TGTGCCAGCAGTCTGACAGGGATCACTGAAGCTTTCTTT | CASSLTGITEAFF
few | TRBJ1-5 | TRBV21-1 | NA | TGTGCCAGCAGCTCCGGACTGACCAACGGGGAGAAGGGTCAGCCCCAGCATTTT | CASSSGLTNGEKGQPQHF
once | TRBJ2-7 | TRBV2 | NA | TGTGCCAGCAGTGAAAATGGTGAAAGGGGTTCTTACGAGCAGTACTTC | CASSENGERGSYEQYF
NA | TRBJ1-2 | TRBV11-2 | NA | TGTGCCAGCAGCTTCCGGGGGGCCGGGGGCTACACCTTC | CASSFRGAGGYTF
NA | TRBJ1-4 | TRBV7-9 | NA | TGTGCCAGCATTGGACGGGATAATGAAAAACTGTTTTTT | CASIGRDNEKLFF
NA | TRBJ1-2 | TRBV25-1 | NA | TGTGCCAGCAGTGAAGCCCGGACAGCTAACTATGGCTACACCTTC | CASSEARTANYGYTF
NA | TRBJ1-2 | TRBV24-1 | TRBD1 | TGTGCCACCAGTGAGGGGACAGGGGGGGAGAATGGCTACACCTTC | CATSEGTGGENGYTF
few | TRBJ1-1 | TRBV10-2 | NA | TGCGCCAGCAGTGACAGGGCAAGAATGAACACTGAAGCTTTCTTT | CASSDRARMNTEAFF
NA | TRBJ2-1 | TRBV11-2 | TRBD2 | TGTGCCAGCAGCCACAAAACCCGTCGGACTAGCCGGAATGAGCAGTTCTTC | CASSHKTRRTSRNEQFF
NA | TRBJ2-5 | TRBV29-1 | NA | TGCAGCGTTGATCTGGGGCCAGGGTTAAAGACCCAGTACTTC | CSVDLGPGLKTQYF
NA | TRBJ1-5 | TRBV4-1 | NA | TGCGCCAGCAGCGCCGAGGGGGATAGCAATCAGCCCCAGCATTTT | CASSAEGDSNQPQHF
once | TRBJ2-7 | TRBV11-1 | NA | TGTGCCAGCAGCCCGCGGGTACGCAGAACCTACGAGCAGTACTTC | CASSPRVRRTYEQYF
NA | TRBJ1-2 | TRBV6-2/TRBV6-3 | NA | TGTGCCAGCAGCCGTCCGGGACAAAACTATGGCTACACCTTC | CASSRPGQNYGYTF
NA | TRBJ1-1 | TRBV5-4 | NA | TGTGCCAGCAGCTCAGCAGGGTCTGTCACTGAAGCTTTCTTT | CASSSAGSVTEAFF
NA | TRBJ2-3 | TRBV7-2 | TRBD2 | TGTGCCGGAGGGACTAACACAGATACGCAGTATTTT | CAGGTNTDTQYF
NA | TRBJ2-7 | TRBV7-9 | NA | TGTGCCAGCAGCTTTTTGAGGGGACACAATCCCTACGAGCAGTACTTC | CASSFLRGHNPYEQYF
NA | TRBJ2-1 | TRBV11-3 | TRBD2 | TGTGCCAGCAGCTTTAGCGGGGGGAACTCTTTTGGGAATGAGCAGTTCTTC | CASSFSGGNSFGNEQFF
few | TRBJ1-3 | TRBV19 | NA | TGTGCCAGTAGTTCGACAGGAACTACACCCCTTGGAAACACCATATATTTT | CASSSTGTTPLGNTIYF
NA | TRBJ1-2 | TRBV12-5 | NA | TGTGCTAGTGGTTTGGTACCCCAAACTGATGGCTACACCTTC | CASGLVPQTDGYTF
once | TRBJ1-4 | TRBV5-4 | TRBD1 | TGTGCCAGCAGCGGGGGACAGTGGGGTGAAAAACTGTTTTTT | CASSGGQWGEKLFF
NA | TRBJ2-7 | TRBV28 | NA | TGTGCCAGCAGTTCGGGGGTCTACGAGCAGTACTTC | CASSSGVYEQYF
NA | TRBJ1-4 | TRBV2 | TRBD1 | TGTGCCAGCAATGGGGACAGGGGACGGAATGAAAAACTGTTTTTT | CASNGDRGRNEKLFF
NA | TRBJ1-6 | TRBV7-3 | NA | TGTGCCAGCAGCTCCCCCGGGTCACCCCTCCACTTT | CASSSPGSPLHF
NA | TRBJ2-2 | TRBV6-6 | TRBD2 | TGTGCCAGCAGTATGACTAGCGGGGGGGCCGGGGAGCTGTTTTTT | CASSMTSGGAGELFF
NA | TRBJ2-5 | TRBV9 | TRBD2 | TGTGCCAGCAGCGTAAAAGGACTAGCGGGGGGGTTACAAGAGACCCAGTACTTC | CASSVKGLAGGLQETQYF
NA | TRBJ1-6 | TRBV19 | NA | TGTGCCAGTAGTATCGACAAGTCTGGTTCACCCCTCCACTTT | CASSIDKSGSPLHF
NA | TRBJ1-2 | TRBV29-1 | TRBD1 | TGCAGCGTTGAGGAGGGGGCGCAGGGCTACACCTTC | CSVEEGAQGYTF
NA | TRBJ1-2 | TRBV27 | NA | TGTGCCAGCAGCCCCCAGGGAACGGTAATCTATGGCTACACCTTC | CASSPQGTVIYGYTF
once | TRBJ2-3 | TRBV7-3 | TRBD2 | TGTGCCAGCAGCTTGACTAGCCGCTACACAGATACGCAGTATTTT | CASSLTSRYTDTQYF
NA | TRBJ1-2 | TRBV19 | NA | TGTGCCAGTAGTATAATCGGTTCTAACTATGGCTACACCTTC | CASSIIGSNYGYTF
NA | TRBJ1-5 | TRBV19 | NA | TGTGCCGGAGCCGGGGGGGGGAATCAGCCCCAGCATTTT | CAGAGGGNQPQHF
few | TRBJ1-2 | TRBV20-1 | NA | TGCAGTGCTAGAGCCGGACAGGGCTACACCTTC | CSARAGQGYTF
NA | TRBJ2-2 | TRBV2 | TRBD2 | TGTGCCAGCAGTGCACTAGCGGGGGGGCCGAACACCGGGGAGCTGTTTTTT | CASSALAGGPNTGELFF
NA | TRBJ2-7 | TRBV6-5 | TRBD1 | TGTGCCAGCAGGGCCGGGACAGGGGGGACCTACGAGCAGTACTTC | CASRAGTGGTYEQYF
NA | TRBJ1-1 | TRBV18 | TRBD1 | TGTGCCAGCTCATTTGACAGGGTAACTGAAGCTTTCTTT | CASSFDRVTEAFF